The clone carrying this T cell receptor (beta chain) was observed at least ten times. Antigen specificity is unknown. The CDR3 covers 12 residues. V shed 7 bases and J 4 bases; nucleotides not matched to a gene: 6. The germline V gene has CDR1 SQVTM and CDR2 ANQGSEA. This entry is derived from a study of T cells in Graves' hyperthyroidism and ophthalmopathy. Study results and caveats: From stable hyperthyroidism, ophthalmopathy was separated by a 13 V-J model. Blood also showed most of the thyroid clonotypes that were expanded above 0.001.

TCR beta CDR3 sequences were amplified from RNA transcripts. During a first-round RT-PCR of the TCR CDR3, the HTBI primer set was used. One entry per CDR3 protein, called by TCRdb with MiXCR from the multiplex PCR reads. The sample lists a few hundred thousand distinct CDR3 sequences, more than 15% occurring once. Together with thyroid ultrasound, orbital computed tomography, serum thyroxine and TRAb, clinical symptoms were used for diagnoses. Extraction of PBMCs used under 13 ml of fresh peripheral blood. The chain has TRBV29-1 and TRBJ2-7; 8 bases line up with TRBD1. The source of this sequence is a woman between 40 and 50 years old with Graves' ophthalmopathy. The sample comprised blood. The CDR3 loop is CSGGDRMYEQYF. Here the CDR3 DNA reads TGCAGCGGAGGGGACAGGATGTACGAGCAGTACTTC.